The rows below give T cell receptor beta chains drawn from one sample of a study of blood T cells in healthy people across ages. MiXCR, run by TCRdb on the 5' RACE reads, gives a single entry per CDR3 protein. The sample records roughly 1,500,000 distinct CDR3 sequences, 42% being singletons. The material sequenced was blood. The receptors stem from a woman aged 18-29 years in good health. The CDR3 runs from the conserved cysteine through the conserved F or W. The order of the fields is clone size, V gene, J gene, D gene, CDR3 DNA, CDR3 protein. A D gene is named only where the DNA matches it firmly. Some rows mark clone size as missing; the rest say once, few, many or name a class of expanded clone.

>few|TRBV24-1|TRBJ2-1|-
TGTGCCACCAGTGTGGGGAAGTCCTACAATGAGCAGTTCTTC
CATSVGKSYNEQFF
>-|TRBV4-1|TRBJ1-2|-
TGCGCCAGCAGCCAAGATATCGCAGGGAACTATGGCTACACCTTC
CASSQDIAGNYGYTF
>-|TRBV9|TRBJ2-1|TRBD1
TGTGCCAGCAGCTCTGGGGACAGGGGGGCGAATGAGCAGTTCTTC
CASSSGDRGANEQFF
>-|TRBV4-2|TRBJ2-1|-
TGTGCCAGCAGCCAAGTTTCCCAGTCCGGGTCCAATGAGCAGTTCTTC
CASSQVSQSGSNEQFF
>few|TRBV9|TRBJ1-2|-
TGTGCCAGCAGCGCCTCCGGGGACTATGGCTACACCTTC
CASSASGDYGYTF
>-|TRBV20-1|TRBJ2-1|TRBD2
TGCAGTGCTAGGGAAGAGCGGGGGGGCTCCTACAATGAGCAGTTCTTC
CSAREERGGSYNEQFF
>-|TRBV7-9|TRBJ1-1|TRBD1
TGTGCCAACAATAGGGACAGGGCGTTGAACACTGAAGCTTTCTTT
CANNRDRALNTEAFF
>-|TRBV20-1|TRBJ2-7|TRBD1
TGCAGTGCTCAAAGGACAGGGACCTACGAGCAGTACTTC
CSAQRTGTYEQYF
>-|TRBV24-1|TRBJ1-2|-
TGTGCCACCAGCCAGGGGAGCATCTATGGCTACACCTTC
CATSQGSIYGYTF
>few|TRBV4-1|TRBJ2-5|TRBD1
TGCGCCAGCAGCCAAGGTGGGACAGGGATAGAGACCCAGTACTTC
CASSQGGTGIETQYF
>-|TRBV28|TRBJ2-7|-
TGTGCCAGCAGCCCTCTGGTGTCATTGGACATCTCCTACGAGCAGTACTTC
CASSPLVSLDISYEQYF
>-|TRBV5-5|TRBJ2-1|TRBD1
TGTGCCAGCAGCCTCACGGACAGGGCCTCTTGGGGAGGCTACAATGAGCAGTTCTTC
CASSLTDRASWGGYNEQFF
>once|TRBV6-2/TRBV6-3|TRBJ2-3|TRBD2
TGTGCCAGCAGTTATACGATGATCGAAATTGGTAGCGGGGTCGGGGATACGCAGTATTTT
CASSYTMIEIGSGVGDTQYF
>-|TRBV7-2|TRBJ2-4|-
TGTGCCAGCAGCCCTCATGTAGCGGAAACCTTTCCGGGCAAAAACATTCAGTACTTC
CASSPHVAETFPGKNIQYF
>-|TRBV12-3/TRBV12-4|TRBJ2-7|-
TGTGCCAGCAGTTTATGGGACAACTCCTACGAGCAGTACTTC
CASSLWDNSYEQYF
>-|TRBV20-1|TRBJ1-2|-
TGCAGTGCTCCCCAACAGGGCGGCTATGGCTACACCTTC
CSAPQQGGYGYTF
>-|TRBV6-2/TRBV6-3|TRBJ2-2|-
TGTGCCGGCAGTTACTCATCGGGGGCCGGGGAGCTGTTTTTT
CAGSYSSGAGELFF
>few|TRBV10-2|TRBJ2-1|TRBD2
TGCGCCAGCAGTGAGAGGCTAGCGGGAGTGGATGAGCAGTTCTTC
CASSERLAGVDEQFF
>many|TRBV10-3|TRBJ2-1|-
TGTGCCATCAGCCCCGGTCAGCGGGCCTACAATGAGCAGTTCTTC
CAISPGQRAYNEQFF
>-|TRBV7-2|TRBJ2-7|-
TGTGCCAGCAGCAACTACCGGGGCAAGACCTACGAGCAGTACTTC
CASSNYRGKTYEQYF
>-|TRBV6-2/TRBV6-3|TRBJ2-4|-
TGTGCCAGCAGTTTTGCGGTCGGGCTCGCCGAAAACATTCAGTACTTC
CASSFAVGLAENIQYF
>few|TRBV5-1|TRBJ1-2|-
TGCGCCAGCAGCTTGGGGGACATAAACTATGGCTACACCTTC
CASSLGDINYGYTF
>-|TRBV29-1|TRBJ2-3|TRBD1
TGCAGCGAACAGGGGGTTCTCACAGATACGCAGTATTTT
CSEQGVLTDTQYF
>-|TRBV5-4|TRBJ2-3|-
TGTGCCAGCAGCTCGGCTAGGGGTACGCAGTATTTT
CASSSARGTQYF
>few|TRBV27|TRBJ1-2|-
TGTGCCAGCAGTTTATCCCCCCAGGGACCGGATGGCTACACCTTC
CASSLSPQGPDGYTF
>-|TRBV28|TRBJ2-6|TRBD1
TGTGCCAGCAGTTCTCAGGGGGCGCTTGGGGCCAACGTCCTGACTTTC
CASSSQGALGANVLTF
>-|TRBV5-1|TRBJ2-7|-
TGCGCCAGTTTAGGGGGTGCGGAGTCCGAGCAGTACTTC
CASLGGAESEQYF
>-|TRBV25-1|TRBJ2-7|-
TGTGCCAGCAGTGAAGTAGGCGGAACCGCCTACGAGCAGTACTTC
CASSEVGGTAYEQYF
>once|TRBV18|TRBJ2-7|-
TGTGCCAGCTCACCACAGTCCGACAGTGTTGGCGATGAGCAGTACTTC
CASSPQSDSVGDEQYF
>-|TRBV3-1|TRBJ2-7|-
TGTGCCAGCAGCCACGACTCCCTCGAGCAGTACTTC
CASSHDSLEQYF
>-|TRBV5-1|TRBJ2-1|-
TGCGCCAGCAGCTTCGGGACGCAGTCCTACAATGAGCAGTTCTTC
CASSFGTQSYNEQFF
>-|TRBV6-5|TRBJ1-2|-
TGTGCCAGCAGTTATCTTCCTCGAAAGGAAGCTAACTATGGCTACACCTTC
CASSYLPRKEANYGYTF
>-|TRBV20-1|TRBJ1-1|-
TGCAGTGCTAGAGACTCAGACAAGAACACTGAAGCTTTCTTT
CSARDSDKNTEAFF
>-|TRBV20-1|TRBJ1-6|TRBD1
TGCAGTGCTCAGGGGGGAACACCCCTCCACTTT
CSAQGGTPLHF
>-|TRBV20-1|TRBJ1-3|-
TGCAGTGCTAGGTTGACCACCTCTGGAAACACCATATATTTT
CSARLTTSGNTIYF
>-|TRBV7-8|TRBJ2-5|TRBD2
TGTGCCAGCAGCATAAGTAGCGGGACCCAAGAGACCCAGTACTTC
CASSISSGTQETQYF
>few|TRBV3-1|TRBJ2-7|TRBD2
TGTGCCAGCAGCCGCGGGACTAGCGGGAGGGCCTACGAGCAGTACTTC
CASSRGTSGRAYEQYF
>few|TRBV28|TRBJ1-1|TRBD1
TGTGCCAGCAAGTTTACGGACAGGGATACTGAAGCTTTCTTT
CASKFTDRDTEAFF
>-|TRBV5-1|TRBJ1-1|-
TGCGCCAGCAGCCCTAAAACGACAGTGAACACTGAAGCTTTCTTT
CASSPKTTVNTEAFF
>-|TRBV3-1|TRBJ2-7|-
TGTGCCAGCAACCAAGATTCTATCCCGACTGGCCGGTCCTACGAGCAGTACTTC
CASNQDSIPTGRSYEQYF
>-|TRBV12-3/TRBV12-4|TRBJ1-5|-
TGTGCCAGCAGTTTGGGCAGGACATATCAGCCCCAGCATTTT
CASSLGRTYQPQHF
>-|TRBV27|TRBJ2-5|-
TGTGCCAGCAGTTTACGGTTTGGCAATGAGCAGTACTTC
CASSLRFGNEQYF
>-|TRBV20-1|TRBJ2-7|-
TGCAGTGCCCCATTGGGGGGTAGCTCCTACGAGCAGTACTTC
CSAPLGGSSYEQYF
>-|TRBV5-6|TRBJ2-7|-
TGTGCCAGCAGCCTCAAAAAGCTGGGTTACTCCTACAATGAGCAGTACTTC
CASSLKKLGYSYNEQYF
>many|TRBV14|TRBJ2-7|TRBD1
TGTGCCAGCAGCCCGCGCTACGGGACAGGAGTCTCCTACGAGCAGTACTTC
CASSPRYGTGVSYEQYF
>-|TRBV7-9|TRBJ1-2|-
TGTGCCAGCAGCCTACCGAGTAGCGGTTATGGCTACACCTTC
CASSLPSSGYGYTF